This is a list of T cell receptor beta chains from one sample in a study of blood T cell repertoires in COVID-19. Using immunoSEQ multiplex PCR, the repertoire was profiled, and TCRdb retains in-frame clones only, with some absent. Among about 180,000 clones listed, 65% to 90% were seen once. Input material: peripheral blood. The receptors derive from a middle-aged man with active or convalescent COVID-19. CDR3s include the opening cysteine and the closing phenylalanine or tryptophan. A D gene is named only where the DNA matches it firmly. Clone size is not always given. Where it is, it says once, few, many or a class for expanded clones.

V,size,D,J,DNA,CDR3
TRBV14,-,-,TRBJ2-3,TGTGCCAGCAGCCATATATGGGGGGGCACAGATACGCAGTATTTT,CASSHIWGGTDTQYF
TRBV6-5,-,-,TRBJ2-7,TGTGCCAGCAGCACCTCCACAGGTTCCCCCGAGCAGTACTTC,CASSTSTGSPEQYF
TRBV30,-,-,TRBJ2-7,TGTGCCTGGAGTGTATTAGGGACTGAGTACGAGCAGTACTTC,CAWSVLGTEYEQYF
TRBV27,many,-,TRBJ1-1,TGTGCCAGCAGTTTCGCGTTCAACACTGAAGCTTTCTTT,CASSFAFNTEAFF
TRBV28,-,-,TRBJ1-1,TGTGCCAGCAGTTCGGGTCACACTGAAGCTTTCTTT,CASSSGHTEAFF
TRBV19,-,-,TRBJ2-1,TGTGCCAGTAGTATGGGACAACAGAACAATGAGCAGTTCTTC,CASSMGQQNNEQFF
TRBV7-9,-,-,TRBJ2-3,TGTGCCAGCAGTCGATCTGCGGGACTCCGCGGAGATACGCAGTATTTT,CASSRSAGLRGDTQYF
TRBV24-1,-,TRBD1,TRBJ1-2,TGTGCCACCAGTGATCCGCTAGGGACAGACCCCTTCTATGGCTACACCTTC,CATSDPLGTDPFYGYTF
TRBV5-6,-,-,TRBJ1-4,TGTGCCAGCAGCTTGTTGCCCGGGTCTAATGAAAAACTGTTTTTT,CASSLLPGSNEKLFF
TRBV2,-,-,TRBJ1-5,TGTGCCAGCACTAAAGAACCCGTTTCCCAGCCCCAGCATTTT,CASTKEPVSQPQHF
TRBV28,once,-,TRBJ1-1,TGTGCCAGCAGTTCGCCCGGACATCTGAACACTGAAGCTTTCTTT,CASSSPGHLNTEAFF
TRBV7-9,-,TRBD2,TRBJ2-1,TGTGCCAGCAGCCCTAGACTAGCGGGGGACAATGAGCAGTTCTTC,CASSPRLAGDNEQFF
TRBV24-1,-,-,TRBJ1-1,TGTGCCACCAGTGGCCAACAAAACACTGAAGCTTTCTTT,CATSGQQNTEAFF
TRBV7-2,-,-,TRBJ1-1,TGTGCCAGCAGCCCGGTAGGGGGGGCGAACACTGAAGCTTTCTTT,CASSPVGGANTEAFF
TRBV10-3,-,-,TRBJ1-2,TGTGCCATCAGTGAGGGGCCAGGGAACTATGGCTACACCTTC,CAISEGPGNYGYTF
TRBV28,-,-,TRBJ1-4,TGTGCCAGCAGTTTAGCGTGGGCGTCTAATGAAAAACTGTTTTTT,CASSLAWASNEKLFF
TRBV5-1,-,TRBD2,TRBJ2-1,TGCGCCAGCAGCTCCGGACTAGCGGGGAGATACAATGAGCAGTTCTTC,CASSSGLAGRYNEQFF
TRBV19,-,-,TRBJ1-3,TGTGCCAGTAGTATCACGGGGACTGGAAACACCATATATTTT,CASSITGTGNTIYF
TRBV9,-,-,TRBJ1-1,TGTGCCAGCAGCGCGAGGGTGGGGAACACTGAAGCTTTCTTT,CASSARVGNTEAFF
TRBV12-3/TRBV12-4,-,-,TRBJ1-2,TGTGCCAGCACAGACAGGTCTAACTATGGCTACACCTTC,CASTDRSNYGYTF
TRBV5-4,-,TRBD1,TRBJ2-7,TGTGCCAGCAGTTCGCCCGGGACAGAATTTTACGAGCAGTACTTC,CASSSPGTEFYEQYF
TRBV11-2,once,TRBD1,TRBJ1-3,TGTGCCAGCAGCCTTCCCCTCGGACAGGGCGTCGGAGACACCATATATTTT,CASSLPLGQGVGDTIYF
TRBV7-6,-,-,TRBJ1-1,TGTGCCAGCACTAATAGTCCCCGGACACCGAACACTGAAGCTTTCTTT,CASTNSPRTPNTEAFF
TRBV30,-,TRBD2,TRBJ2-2,TGTGCCTGGAGTTGGGCGGGAGGGCTCACCGGGGAGCTGTTTTTT,CAWSWAGGLTGELFF
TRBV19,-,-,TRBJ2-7,TGTGCCAGTAGTTTAGCGGAGGCCTACGAGCAGTACTTC,CASSLAEAYEQYF
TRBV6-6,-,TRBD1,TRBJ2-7,TGTGCCAGCAGTTACCTTGGGACAGATCACTACGAGCAGTACTTC,CASSYLGTDHYEQYF
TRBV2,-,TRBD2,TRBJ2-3,TGTGCCAGCAGTGACGCGGGGGGGAGGGGCTCAGATACGCAGTATTTT,CASSDAGGRGSDTQYF
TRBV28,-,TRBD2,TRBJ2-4,TGTGCCAGCAGACCCGGGACTAGCAGAGCGTACTTC,CASRPGTSRAYF
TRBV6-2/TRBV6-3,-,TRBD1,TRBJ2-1,TGTGCCAGCAGTGCCGGGACAGGGCGATATGAGCAGTTCTTC,CASSAGTGRYEQFF
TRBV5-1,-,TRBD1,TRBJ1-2,TGCGCCAGCAGCCCCGGACAGGGGGCCGGGTATGGCTACACCTTC,CASSPGQGAGYGYTF
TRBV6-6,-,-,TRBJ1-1,TGTGCCAGCAGGAATCAGGGCAGTAACACTGAAGCTTTCTTT,CASRNQGSNTEAFF
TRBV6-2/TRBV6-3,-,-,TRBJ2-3,TGTGCCAGCAGTCGCTTCAGGGGAGGCACAGATACGCAGTATTTT,CASSRFRGGTDTQYF
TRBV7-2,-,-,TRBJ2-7,TGTGCCAGCAGCAGTAGTATGGCCTACGAGCAGTACTTC,CASSSSMAYEQYF
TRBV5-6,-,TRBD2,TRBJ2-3,TGTGCCAGCAGGACGGGACTAGCGGGATATACAGATACGCAGTATTTT,CASRTGLAGYTDTQYF
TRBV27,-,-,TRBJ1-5,TGTGCCAGCAGTTTATCTGGCCAGGGCAATCAGCCCCAGCATTTT,CASSLSGQGNQPQHF
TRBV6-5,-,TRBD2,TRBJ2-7,TGTGCCAGCAGACCCGGGACTAGCGGGAGCTACGAGCAGTACTTC,CASRPGTSGSYEQYF
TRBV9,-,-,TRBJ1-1,TGTGCCAGCAGTGCTGACACCCCCGGGAACACTGAAGCTTTCTTT,CASSADTPGNTEAFF
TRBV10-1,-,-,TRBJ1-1,TGCGCCAGCAGGCCCGACAGGAACACTGAAGCTTTCTTT,CASRPDRNTEAFF
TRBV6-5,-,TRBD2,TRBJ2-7,TGTGCCAGCAGACGGACTAGCGGGAGCGAGCAGTACTTC,CASRRTSGSEQYF
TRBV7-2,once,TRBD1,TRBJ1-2,TGTGCCAGCAGTCCCGAAGGGACAGGTTCTAACTATGGCTACACCTTC,CASSPEGTGSNYGYTF
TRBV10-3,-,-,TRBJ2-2,TGTGCCATGGGGACTGAGGGGGCCACCGGGGAGCTGTTTTTT,CAMGTEGATGELFF
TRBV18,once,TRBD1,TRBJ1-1,TGTGCCAGCTCCCCGGACAGGACTGAAGCTTTCTTT,CASSPDRTEAFF
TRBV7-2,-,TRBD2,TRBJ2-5,TGTGCCAGCAGCCCCGGGCGGGGGGGCCGGGAGACCCAGTACTTC,CASSPGRGGRETQYF
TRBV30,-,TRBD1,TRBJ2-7,TGTGCCTGGATATTCGGGACAGGGGCCAACGAGCAGTACTTC,CAWIFGTGANEQYF
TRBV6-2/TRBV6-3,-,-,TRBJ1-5,TGTGCCAGCAGTTACTCGAGGGATCAGCCCCAGCATTTT,CASSYSRDQPQHF
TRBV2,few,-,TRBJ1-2,TGTGCCAGCAGTATCCAACGCGGGGACTATGGCTACACCTTC,CASSIQRGDYGYTF
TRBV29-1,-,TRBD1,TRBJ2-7,TGCAGCGTTGATATTTCCGGGACAGGACCCTACGAGCAGTACTTC,CSVDISGTGPYEQYF
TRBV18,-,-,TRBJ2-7,TGTGCCAGCTCACGCGGGACTCCTGGCGACGAGCAGTACTTC,CASSRGTPGDEQYF
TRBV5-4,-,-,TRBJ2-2,TGTGCCAGCAGCTTCCCAGGGCCCGGGGAGCTGTTTTTT,CASSFPGPGELFF
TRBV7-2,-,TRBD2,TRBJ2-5,TGTGCCAGCAGCTTAGTGCTAGCGGGGGGGAAAGAGACCCAGTACTTC,CASSLVLAGGKETQYF
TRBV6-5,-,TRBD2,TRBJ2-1,TGTGCCAGCAGTTTGTTCTTGGGACTAGAAGGTGAGCAGTTCTTC,CASSLFLGLEGEQFF
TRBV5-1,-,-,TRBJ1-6,TGCGCCAGCAGCCCGGACAGAAATTCACCCCTCCACTTT,CASSPDRNSPLHF
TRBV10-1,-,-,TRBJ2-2,TGCGCCAGCAGTGAGACTCTCACCGGGGAGCTGTTTTTT,CASSETLTGELFF
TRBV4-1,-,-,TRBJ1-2,TGCGCCAGCAGCCAAGAAATCAGGACAGACTATGGCTACACCTTC,CASSQEIRTDYGYTF
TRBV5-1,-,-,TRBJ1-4,TGCGCCAGCAGCTTGGAGCTAACTAATGAAAAACTGTTTTTT,CASSLELTNEKLFF
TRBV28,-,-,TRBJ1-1,TGTGCCAGCAGGATACAGGAGACCTCTGAAGCTTTCTTT,CASRIQETSEAFF
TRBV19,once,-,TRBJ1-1,TGTGCCAGTAGTATAGGCAGGGAAGGAACTGAAGCTTTCTTT,CASSIGREGTEAFF
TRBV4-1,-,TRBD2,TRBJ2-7,TGCGCCAGCAGCCAAGCCCTAGCGGACTACGAGCAGTACTTC,CASSQALADYEQYF
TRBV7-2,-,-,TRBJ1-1,TGTGCCAGCAGCTTAGTTGCCCTCAGTGAAGCTTTCTTT,CASSLVALSEAFF